What follows describes a single T cell receptor (beta chain). Its antigen is not identified. Certain patients were not enrolled. These were patients with other autoimmune diseases, uncontrolled infections, pregnancy or lactation. This entry comes from a study of Graves' ophthalmopathy and Graves' hyperthyroidism. Broader study findings: The authors also found most expanded thyroid clonotypes above 0.001 frequency in blood.

The ends lost 6 bases at V and 7 bases at J; junction bases unmatched: 14. The CDR3 has 15 amino acids. Germline V gives CDR1 MNHEY, CDR2 SVGEGT. Amplified TCR beta CDR3 regions were obtained using RNA transcripts as template. Scientists carried out first-round RT-PCR using HTBI primers and then a second-round multiplex PCR. TCRdb reanalysed the multiplex PCR reads using MiXCR and keeps one entry per CDR3 protein. The sample has roughly 160,000 distinct CDR3 sequences; 37% are singletons. Sequencing used peripheral blood. The sequence was collected from a middle-aged woman with Graves' ophthalmopathy. The V and J genes are TRBV6-2 or TRBV6-3 and TRBJ1-1, with 7 bases aligning to TRBD1. The CDR3 DNA follows: TGTGCCAGCAGCACCGGGACAGCAATTTATCGTGAAGCTTTCTTT. The encoded protein is CASSTGTAIYREAFF.